This T cell receptor beta chain was captured in a study of blood T cell repertoires in COVID-19 (TCRdb year 2020). In terms of the full investigation: Samples covering the acute and convalescent phases of COVID-19 were provided by collaborators in the United States, Italy and Spain. The material from the prospective study consisted of cDNA or gDNA derived from T cells, B-cell-depleted T cells, or PBMCs. The dataset comprised deeply sampled blood TCRbeta repertoires from subjects exposed to, actively infected with, or recovered from COVID-19. A freely available public database, intended as a resource for researchers studying the immune response to SARS-CoV-2, is where the repertoires were released. The samples were drawn from two sources: the first 160 participants of the ongoing ImmuneRACE study, and 1,000 to 1,500 subjects contributed by 6 global collaborators. The sample metadata nearly always contained a de-identified subject ID, COVID-19 status, age in years and sex. Where HLA class I and class II types were available, the types were taken from metadata supplied by the sample provider, not from assay-based typing.

The CDR3 starts with the cysteine, ends with the phenylalanine, and has 15 residues. CDR3 DNA is the only sequence kept; it has 45 bases, read in frame from the first base. The germline V and J ends show losses of 8 bases and 3 bases respectively, and no gene match explains 4 bases of the junction. The germline V gene provides CDR1 SNHLY and CDR2 FYNNEI. TCRbeta CDR3 regions were amplified from genomic DNA by means of the immunoSEQ Assay, a bias-controlled multiplex PCR. Concerning the study's data processing: Nucleated cell counts per sample were estimated from amplification of reference gene primers within the assay. Sequence reads were collapsed and filtered to measure the absolute abundance of every unique TCRbeta CDR3 rearrangement. Productive Simpson clonality was computed per sample as the square root of Simpson's diversity index over productive rearrangements. TCRdb carries this immuneACCESS record with in-frame sequences only. Its versions omit some clonotypes, under half of them owing to an unresolved V gene in the studies checked, with the rest unexplained. Clonal size and the V and J genes are those of that table, whereas D and trimming came from the DNA. The sample table records about 300,000 clones; 65% to 85% of these occur just once. 1% to 1.5% of the sample goes to the ten largest clones.

Points the paper makes about the study in general: The quantity of clinical and demographic metadata differed by source and by participant and was supplied without curation.

With regard to this clone: It has no known antigen specificity. No much larger clone is present one base from it, and per-base qualities are unavailable.

The collaborating institutions used their own protocols to collect whole blood in K2EDTA tubes. For TCRbeta analysis, collaborator samples were shipped as frozen whole blood, as isolated PBMCs, or as DNA extracted from either sample type. Material: peripheral blood. This receptor was obtained from a woman in her forties or fifties with acute or convalescent COVID-19. The chain is made from TRBV2 and TRBJ2-7, with 16 middle bases fitting TRBD2. The CDR3 region has the sequence CASQGLAGGSYEQYF. The sequenced DNA: TGTGCCAGCCAGGGACTAGCGGGGGGGAGCTACGAGCAGTACTTC. The entire variable domain, with the stretches around the CDR3 drawn from the reference TRBV2 and TRBJ2-7 proteins, is EPEVTQTPSHQVTQMGQEVILRCVPISNHLYFYWYRQILGQKVEFLVSFYNNEISEKSEIFDDQFSVERPDGSNFTLKIRSTKLEDSAMYFCASQGLAGGSYEQYFGPGTRLTVT.